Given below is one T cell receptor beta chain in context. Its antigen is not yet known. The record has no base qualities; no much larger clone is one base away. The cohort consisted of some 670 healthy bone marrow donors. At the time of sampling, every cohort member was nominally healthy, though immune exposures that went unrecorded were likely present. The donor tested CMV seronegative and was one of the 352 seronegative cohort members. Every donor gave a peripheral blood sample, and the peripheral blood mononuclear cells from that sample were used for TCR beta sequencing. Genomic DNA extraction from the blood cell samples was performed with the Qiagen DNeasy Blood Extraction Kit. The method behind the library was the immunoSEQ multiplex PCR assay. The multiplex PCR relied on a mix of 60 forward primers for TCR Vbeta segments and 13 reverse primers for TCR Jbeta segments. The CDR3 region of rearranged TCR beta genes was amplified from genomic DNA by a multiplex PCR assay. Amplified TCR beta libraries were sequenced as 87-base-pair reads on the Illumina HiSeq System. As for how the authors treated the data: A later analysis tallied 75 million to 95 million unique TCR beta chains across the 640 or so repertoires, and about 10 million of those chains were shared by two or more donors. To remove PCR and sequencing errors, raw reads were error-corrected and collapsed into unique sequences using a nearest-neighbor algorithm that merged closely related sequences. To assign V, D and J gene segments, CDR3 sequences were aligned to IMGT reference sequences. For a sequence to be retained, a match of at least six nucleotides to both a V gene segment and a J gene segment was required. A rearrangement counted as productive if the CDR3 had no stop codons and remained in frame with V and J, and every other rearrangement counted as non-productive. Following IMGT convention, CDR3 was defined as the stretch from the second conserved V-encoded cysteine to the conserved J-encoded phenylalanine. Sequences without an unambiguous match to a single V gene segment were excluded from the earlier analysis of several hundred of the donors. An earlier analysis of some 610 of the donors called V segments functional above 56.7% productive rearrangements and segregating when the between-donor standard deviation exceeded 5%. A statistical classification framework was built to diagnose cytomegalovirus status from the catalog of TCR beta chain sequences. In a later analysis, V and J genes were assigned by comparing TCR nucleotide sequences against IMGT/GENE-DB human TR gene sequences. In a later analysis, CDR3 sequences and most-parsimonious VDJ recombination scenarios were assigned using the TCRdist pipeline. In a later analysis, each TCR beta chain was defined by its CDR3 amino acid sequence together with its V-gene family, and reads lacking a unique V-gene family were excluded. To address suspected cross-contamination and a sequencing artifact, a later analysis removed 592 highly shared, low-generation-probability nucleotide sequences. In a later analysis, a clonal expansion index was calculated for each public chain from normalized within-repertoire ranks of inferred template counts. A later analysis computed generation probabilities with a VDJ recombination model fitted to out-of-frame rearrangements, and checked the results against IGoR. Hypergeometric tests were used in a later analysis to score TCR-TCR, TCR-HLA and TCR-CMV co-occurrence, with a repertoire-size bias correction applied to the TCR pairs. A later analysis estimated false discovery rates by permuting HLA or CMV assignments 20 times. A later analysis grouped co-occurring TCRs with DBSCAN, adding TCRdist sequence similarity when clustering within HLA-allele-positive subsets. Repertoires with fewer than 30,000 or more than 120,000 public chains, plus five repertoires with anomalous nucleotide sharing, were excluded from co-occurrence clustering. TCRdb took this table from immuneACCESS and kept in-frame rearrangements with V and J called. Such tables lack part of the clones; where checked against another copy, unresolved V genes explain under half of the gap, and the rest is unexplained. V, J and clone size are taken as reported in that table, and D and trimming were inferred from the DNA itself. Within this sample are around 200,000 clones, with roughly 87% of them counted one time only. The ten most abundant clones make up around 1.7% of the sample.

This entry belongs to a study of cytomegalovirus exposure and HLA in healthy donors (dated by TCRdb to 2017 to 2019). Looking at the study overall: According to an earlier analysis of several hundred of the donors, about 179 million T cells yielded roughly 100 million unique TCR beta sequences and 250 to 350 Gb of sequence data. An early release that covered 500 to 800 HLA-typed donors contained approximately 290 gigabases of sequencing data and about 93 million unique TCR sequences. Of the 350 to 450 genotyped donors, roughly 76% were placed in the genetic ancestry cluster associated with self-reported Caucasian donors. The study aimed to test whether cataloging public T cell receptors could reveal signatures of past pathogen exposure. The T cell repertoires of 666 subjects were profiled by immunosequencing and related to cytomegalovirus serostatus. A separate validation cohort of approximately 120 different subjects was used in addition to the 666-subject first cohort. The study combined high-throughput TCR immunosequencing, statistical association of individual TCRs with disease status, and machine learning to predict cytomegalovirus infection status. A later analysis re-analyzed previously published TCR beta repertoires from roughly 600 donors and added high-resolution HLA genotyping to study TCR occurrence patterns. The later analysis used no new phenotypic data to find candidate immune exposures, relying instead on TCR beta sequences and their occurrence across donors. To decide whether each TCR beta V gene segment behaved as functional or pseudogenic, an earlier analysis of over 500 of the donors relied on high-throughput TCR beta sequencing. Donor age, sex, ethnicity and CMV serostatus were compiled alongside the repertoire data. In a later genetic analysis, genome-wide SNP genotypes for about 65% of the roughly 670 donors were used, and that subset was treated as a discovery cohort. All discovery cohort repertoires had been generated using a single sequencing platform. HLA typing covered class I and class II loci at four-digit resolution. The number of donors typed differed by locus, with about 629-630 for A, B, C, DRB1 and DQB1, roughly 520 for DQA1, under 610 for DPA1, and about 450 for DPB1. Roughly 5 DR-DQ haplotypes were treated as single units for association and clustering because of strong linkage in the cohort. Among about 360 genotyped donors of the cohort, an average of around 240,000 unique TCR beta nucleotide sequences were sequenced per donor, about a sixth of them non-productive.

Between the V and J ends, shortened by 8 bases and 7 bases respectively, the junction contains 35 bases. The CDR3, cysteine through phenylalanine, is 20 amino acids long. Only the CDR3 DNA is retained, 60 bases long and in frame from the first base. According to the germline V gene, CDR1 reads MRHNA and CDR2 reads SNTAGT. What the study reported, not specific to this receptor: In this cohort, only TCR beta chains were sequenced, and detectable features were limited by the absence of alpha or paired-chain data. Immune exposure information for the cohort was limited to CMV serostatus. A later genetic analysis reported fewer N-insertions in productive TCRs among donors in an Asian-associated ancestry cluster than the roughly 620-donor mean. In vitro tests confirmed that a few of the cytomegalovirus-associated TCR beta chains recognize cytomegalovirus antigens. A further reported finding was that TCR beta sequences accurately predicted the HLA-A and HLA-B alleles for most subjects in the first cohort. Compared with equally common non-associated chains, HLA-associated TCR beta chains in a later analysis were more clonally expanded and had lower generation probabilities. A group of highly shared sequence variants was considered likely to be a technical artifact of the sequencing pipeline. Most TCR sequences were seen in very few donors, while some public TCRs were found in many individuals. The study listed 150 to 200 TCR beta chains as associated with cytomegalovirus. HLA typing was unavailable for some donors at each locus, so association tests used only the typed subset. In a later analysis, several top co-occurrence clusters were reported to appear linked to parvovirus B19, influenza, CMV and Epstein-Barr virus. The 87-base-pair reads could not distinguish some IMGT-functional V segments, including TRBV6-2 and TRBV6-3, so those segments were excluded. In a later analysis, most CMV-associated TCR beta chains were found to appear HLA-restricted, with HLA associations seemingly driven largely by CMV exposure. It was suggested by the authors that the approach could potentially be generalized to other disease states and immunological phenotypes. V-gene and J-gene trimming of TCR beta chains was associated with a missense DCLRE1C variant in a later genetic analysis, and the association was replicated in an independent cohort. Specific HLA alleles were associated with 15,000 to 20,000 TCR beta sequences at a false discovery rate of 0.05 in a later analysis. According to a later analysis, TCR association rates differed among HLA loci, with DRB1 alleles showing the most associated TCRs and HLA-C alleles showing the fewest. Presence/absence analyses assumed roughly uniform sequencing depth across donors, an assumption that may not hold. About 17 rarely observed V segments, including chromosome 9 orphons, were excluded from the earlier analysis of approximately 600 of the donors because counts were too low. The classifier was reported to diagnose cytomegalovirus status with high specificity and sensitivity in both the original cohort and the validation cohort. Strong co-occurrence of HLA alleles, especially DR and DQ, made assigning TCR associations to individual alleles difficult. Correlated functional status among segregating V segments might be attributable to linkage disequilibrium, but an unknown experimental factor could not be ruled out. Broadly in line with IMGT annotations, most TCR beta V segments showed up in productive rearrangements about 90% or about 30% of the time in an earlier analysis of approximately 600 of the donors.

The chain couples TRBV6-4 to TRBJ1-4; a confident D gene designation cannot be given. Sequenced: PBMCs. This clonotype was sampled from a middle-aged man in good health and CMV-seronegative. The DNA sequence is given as TGTGCCAGCCCCCAAGGCCTAATCGACGGTAGAGGGTCCTGGAGTGAAAAACTGTTTTTT. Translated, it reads CASPQGLIDGRGSWSEKLFF.